The present T cell receptor beta chain was sequenced within a study of Graves' ophthalmopathy and Graves' hyperthyroidism. Study conclusions and caveats: Prediction of ophthalmopathy progression reached about 71% sensitivity and around 72% specificity. Most expanded clonotypes from thyroid (those above 0.001 frequency) were also found in blood.

This clonotype showed up just a few times. The antigen remains undetermined. Amplification of TCR beta CDR3 regions used RNA transcripts. Second-round multiplex PCR came after a first-round RT-PCR that employed HTBI primers. TCRdb reprocessed the multiplex PCR reads via MiXCR and lists one record per CDR3 protein. Of almost 400,000 distinct CDR3 sequences in the sample, about 18% were seen once. Ophthalmopathy donors' eye disease showed moderate-to-severe activity, CAS of at least 3, NOSPECS of at least 4 and duration under 3 months. Patients were excluded if they had other autoimmune diseases or uncontrolled infections, and likewise if pregnancy or lactation applied. This clonotype was sampled from a woman in her late teens or twenties with Graves' ophthalmopathy. Input material: peripheral blood.

CDR3 protein: CASGTAYSPLHF. The CDR3 nucleotides read TGTGCCAGCGGGACGGCATATTCACCCCTCCACTTT. The chain couples TRBV6-1 to TRBJ1-6, with D perhaps matching TRBD1 (5 bases). Germline CDR1 and CDR2: MNHNS and SASEGT. The CDR3 consists of 12 residues. V was shortened by 8 bases and J by 8 bases, with 10 bases between the two germline ends.